This T cell receptor (gamma chain) came from a study of gamma delta lymphoproliferative disorders and STAT genes (dated by TCRdb to between 2017 and 2018). Looking at the study overall: The LymphoTrack Dx TCRG Assay was used to build gamma-chain libraries from a minimum of 50 ng of genomic DNA. The TCR-sequenced pilot group comprised roughly 9 Tgammadelta large granular lymphocyte leukemia patients and a couple of hepatosplenic T-cell lymphoma patients. Because no corresponding Invivoscribe delta assay was available, delta-chain libraries were prepared according to the EuroClonality-NGS working group standard operating procedure. To confirm the results, all delta-chain samples and two gamma-chain samples were sequenced a second time. The study profiled TCR gamma and delta CDR3 repertoires by deep sequencing in Tgammadelta lymphoproliferative disease patients and healthy controls, within a larger immunophenotypic and STAT-mutation study. What the research found in general, with its limitations: T cells in controls likely covered a range of maturation stages, whereas leukemic cells were skewed toward terminal effectors, which could potentially limit comparisons between patients and controls. When whole repertoires were clustered, patient gamma repertoires were grouped separately from healthy controls, whereas no separation between groups was observed for delta repertoires. Nearly all major gamma and delta clonotypes of patients were found to be public, being shared with at least one healthy donor, and only two gamma clonotypes were found to be private to disease. According to the authors, NGS specificity may be reduced at low frequencies, so whether leukemic clones are public or private needs confirmation.

For TCR sequencing, genomic DNA was taken from peripheral blood mononuclear cells isolated from both patients and controls. The median age of the sequenced patients was 55 to 70 years, and the group included roughly five males and 6 females. All patients came from a single hematology unit in Padova, Italy, and their diagnoses were reclassified as T-LGLL or HSTCL using the 2017 WHO criteria. All patient samples were collected while patients were either off therapy or before therapy. In both library preparation methods, multiplex PCR was run with primers aimed at the conserved V and J regions of the TCR genes. Purified and pooled amplicons were sequenced on an Illumina MiSeq platform. The authors' analysis ran thus. V(D)J alignment, clonotype assembly and translation were performed with MiXCR, whereas functionality assessment and CDR3 repertoire analyses were performed with VDJtools. The IMGT definition of CDR3 was applied, and only productive sequences using functional genes were analyzed, with ORF genes and pseudogenes left out. A custom Python script was used to search all patients and controls for identical amino acid CDR3s of major clonotypes (frequency >=5%). Clonotype frequencies in patients versus controls were compared with a one-sided non-parametric Wilcoxon test. Via CATT, TCRdb reprocessed the public reads, and rows with identical DNA were then joined. TCRdb, not the original authors, processed these V and J calls. The sample yields approximately 200 gamma-chain clones; around half were counted once. Clones ranked in the top ten supply roughly 97% of the sample.

As concerns this clone: The target of this receptor is not known. Base qualities are not recorded, but no much larger clone differs from it by a single base.

The sequenced material came from blood. The clonotype comes from a human donor with hepatosplenic T-cell lymphoma.

For the CDR3, the sequence is CATWDAYYYKKLF. The sequenced DNA: TGTGCCACCTGGGATGCCTATTATTATAAGAAACTCTTT. The chain is encoded by TRGV8 joined to TRGJ1 or TRGJ2. The J gene, absent from TCRdb, was called here by matching the DNA to germline. Trimming leaves V shorter by 3 bases and J shorter by 2 bases, with the junction holding 4 bases beyond the gene matches. CDR3 length: 13 amino acids, cysteine to phenylalanine. This entry keeps only the CDR3 DNA: 39 bases, framed from base 1. From the germline V gene, CDR1 is VENAVY and CDR2 is YDSYNSRV.